The clone carrying this TCR beta chain was observed once. CDR1 MNHNY and CDR2 SVGAGI come from the germline V gene (reference sequence). CDR3 length equals 18 residues. V lost 5 bases to trimming and J lost 3 bases; unmatched junction nucleotides: 15. As handled by the study authors: By means of reference gene primer amplification, nucleated cell counts were estimated. Method: immunoSEQ multiplex PCR; TCRdb's copy keeps in-frame clones and lacks some. The V and J calls and clone size are taken from that table; D and trimming were inferred from the DNA. The sample lists approximately 270,000 clones, approximately 85% seen once, with under 2.5% in the top ten. The sample belongs to a study of blood T cell repertoires in COVID-19. Participants spanned ages about 18 to 90 years and resided in about two dozen US areas. Participants' reported clinical history set cohort assignment. Two negative PCRs, clearance, or symptom resolution characterized the recovered Cohort 3 donors.

Sequenced: PBMCs or T cells enriched from blood (not recorded which). This sequence joins TRBV6-6 and TRBJ2-7, with 11 bases fitting TRBD1. The receptor was derived from a woman between 45 and 65 years old who had recovered from COVID-19. The CDR3 protein is CASSPDPDRGLIRYEQYF. The DNA for the CDR3 is TGTGCCAGCAGTCCGGACCCGGACAGGGGGCTAATTCGCTACGAGCAGTACTTC.